Given below is one T cell receptor (beta chain) in context. The record originates from a study of blood T cell repertoires in COVID-19. Study as a whole: Acute-phase and convalescent COVID-19 samples originated in the United States, Italy and Spain. Nucleic acid was either cDNA or gDNA, and it came from T cells, B-cell-depleted T cells, or PBMCs.

V dropped 0 bases and J dropped 4 bases, with 6 bases sitting between them. CDR1 and CDR2 from the germline V gene are LNHNV and YYDKDF (reference sequence). The CDR3 runs to 13 residues. Before being deemed recovered, Cohort 3 donors had two negative PCRs, clearance, or symptom resolution. This table comes from immunoSEQ multiplex PCR, and its TCRdb copy is limited to in-frame clones, with some not included. Of under 350,000 clones listed, 89% are singletons. The sequence was collected from a woman in her forties who had recovered from COVID-19. This chain connects TRBV15 to TRBJ1-2; D possibly corresponds to TRBD1 (6 bases). The specimen sequenced was PBMCs or T cells enriched from blood (not recorded which). CDR3 residues: CATSRDRGYGYTF. CDR3 bases: TGTGCCACCAGCAGAGACAGGGGCTATGGCTACACCTTC. Full variable domain (remainder filled in from reference TRBV15 and TRBJ1-2): DAMVIQNPRYQVTQFGKPVTLSCSQTLNHNVMYWYQQKSSQAPKLLFHYYDKDFNNEADTPDNFQSRRPNTSFCFLDIRSPGLGDTAMYLCATSRDRGYGYTFGSGTRLTVV.